There are a few counts of the clone carrying this T cell receptor beta chain. The target antigen is unknown. This entry is derived from a study of blood T cells in healthy people across ages. Study-wide results and caveats: A roughly linear fall in TCR beta diversity per million T cells was seen with increasing age. Unsorted PBMCs ruled out conclusive naive versus antigen-experienced comparison. The percentage of naive T cells correlated strongly with TCR beta diversity.

The ends were cut back, 0 bases at V and 5 bases at J, with 6 bases in the middle. The CDR3 runs to 12 residues. Germline CDR1 is SGHRS and CDR2 is YFSETQ. Combining a sample-barcoded 5' primer with a J-beta primer mix, a second PCR ran for roughly 7 to 12 cycles. TCRdb re-analysed the 5' RACE reads in MiXCR, keeping a single row per CDR3 protein. This table holds about 830,000 distinct CDR3 sequences, around 62% found once. Healthy individuals of Caucasian origin from Russia, aged roughly 6 to 90, served as donors. Sequenced material: blood. V usage is TRBV5-1 and J usage is TRBJ2-7, with D hard to call. The origin of this receptor is a young man in good health. The CDR3 here is CASSLVGNEQYF. The CDR3 DNA reads TGCGCCAGCAGCTTGGTAGGGAACGAGCAGTACTTC.